These 31 T cell receptor beta chains share one sample of origin, sequenced in a study of T cell responses to AZD1222 COVID-19 vaccine. Profiled with immunoSEQ multiplex PCR; TCRdb holds only in-frame clones, not every one. The profile covers fewer than 200,000 clones, with 85% to 95% appearing a single time and 1.5% to 2% taken by the ten largest. Sequencing was performed on peripheral blood, taken 28 days after the second AZD1222 dose. These receptors all come from an adult who received the AZD1222 COVID-19 vaccine.

This clone was detected once. V and J are TRBV28 and TRBJ1-5; tentatively, D is TRBD1 (5 bases). Germline CDR1 MDHEN, CDR2 SYDVKM. Trimming stripped 6 bases from V and 8 bases from J, with 14 bases between. The CDR3 sequence is 13 residues long. Written as DNA, the CDR3 is TGTGCCAGCAGCTCAACGCGGGGGGAGCCCCAGCATTTT. It codes for CASSSTRGEPQHF.

V usage is TRBV19 and J usage is TRBJ2-1; possible D gene TRBD1, 5 bases. The V end was cut by 6 bases, the J end by 10 bases, with 19 bases between. The CDR3 length is 14 residues. Germline CDR1 is LNHDA and CDR2 is SQIVND (reference sequence). This CDR3 reads CASRWGTGPNEQFF. In nucleotides, the CDR3 is TGTGCCAGTAGATGGGGCACAGGTCCTAACGAGCAGTTCTTC.

CDR3 loop: CASSLEGGALSNYGYTF. The DNA for the CDR3 is TGCGCCAGCAGCTTGGAAGGGGGCGCGCTGTCTAACTATGGCTACACCTTC. This chain uses TRBV5-1 with TRBJ1-2; 7 bases are shared with TRBD1. This CDR3 spans 17 amino acids. Germline CDR1 and CDR2: SGHRS and YFSETQ. V lost 0 bases, J lost 0 bases, and 8 bases stayed unmatched. Drawing the rest from reference TRBV5-1 and TRBJ1-2, the complete variable domain is KAGVTQTPRYLIKTRGQQVTLSCSPISGHRSVSWYQQTPGQGLQFLFEYFSETQRNKGNFPGRFSGRQFSNSRSEMNVSTLELGDSALYLCASSLEGGALSNYGYTFGSGTRLTVV.

The CDR3 DNA reads TGTGCCAGCAGCTTAGTGGCGGGCACCGGGGAGCTGTTTTTT. It codes for CASSLVAGTGELFF. The chain has TRBV7-2 and TRBJ2-2; maybe TRBD2 (5 bases). Germline-derived CDR1 and CDR2 are SGHTA and FQGNSA. The CDR3 has 14 amino acids. The V gene lost 1 base and the J gene lost 4 bases, with 7 bases spanning the gap.

The chain combines TRBV3-1 (or the pseudogene TRBV3-2) with TRBJ2-2; no reliable D call. CDR1 is LGHDT, CDR2 YNNKEL, per germline (reference sequence). V was trimmed by 2 bases and J by 1 base, leaving 2 bases between them. The CDR3 covers 13 residues. CDR3 in amino acids: CASSQMNTGELFF. The CDR3 DNA reads as TGTGCCAGCAGCCAAATGAACACCGGGGAGCTGTTTTTT.

The V call is TRBV6-4, the J call TRBJ2-3; 10 nucleotides agree with TRBD2. In germline, CDR1 is MRHNA, CDR2 SNTAGT. V shed 7 bases, J shed 4 bases, and the junction held 5 bases outside the gene matches. The CDR3 runs 14 residues. The CDR3 loop reads CASKSGGEADTQYF. The CDR3 bases are TGTGCCAGCAAGAGCGGGGGGGAAGCAGATACGCAGTATTTT.

Concerning this clone itself: The junction departs from germline at one end; a sequencing error may be responsible. This chain joins TRBV19 and TRBJ1-5, with D unclear. The CDR3 has 11 amino acids. CDR1 and CDR2 (germline): LNHDA, SQIVND (reference sequence). CDR3 sequence reads: CASSNVSGRNF. The CDR3 DNA sequence: TGTGCCAGTAGTAATGTCTCTGGTAGGAATTTT.

The chain has TRBV13 and TRBJ2-7, with D possibly matching TRBD2 (6 bases). Trimming stripped 3 bases from V and 3 bases from J, with 9 bases between. The CDR3 contains 13 residues. Germline CDR1 is PRHDT and CDR2 is FYEKMQ (reference sequence). CDR3 sequence: CASSFYGSYEQYF. As DNA, the CDR3 is TGTGCCAGCAGCTTTTACGGGAGCTACGAGCAGTACTTC.

The rearrangement links TRBV5-1 to TRBJ1-1; D unresolved. The CDR3 runs 15 residues. Germline loops: CDR1 SGHRS, CDR2 YFSETQ. V lost 0 bases, J lost 7 bases, and 16 bases lay in between. The CDR3 DNA reads TGCGCCAGCAGCTTGGGGACCGCGGGTTTTGGTGAAGCTTTCTTT. It specifies CASSLGTAGFGEAFF.

The chain has TRBV7-2 and TRBJ1-2; D is unclear. This CDR3 has 15 residues. Germline assignment: CDR1 SGHTA and CDR2 FQGNSA. Trimming stripped 0 bases from V and 5 bases from J, with 13 bases between. The CDR3 sequence is CASSLATSRMYGYTF. The CDR3 DNA reads TGTGCCAGCAGCTTAGCGACTTCCAGGATGTATGGCTACACCTTC.

The CDR3 region has the DNA TGTGCCAGCAGCTCCAGGGGTAGGGCTGAAGCTTTCTTT. This sequence encodes CASSSRGRAEAFF. This chain joins TRBV11-3 and TRBJ1-1; D is perhaps TRBD1 (6 bases). The germline V and J ends were trimmed by 4 bases and 6 bases, with 12 bases remaining between them. The CDR3 sequence is 13 residues long. CDR1 is SGHNT, CDR2 YENEEA, per germline.

The chain combines TRBV11-2 with TRBJ2-5; TRBD2 matches 7 bases. The CDR3 sequence is 17 residues long. Germline CDR1 SGHAT, CDR2 FQNNGV. V was clipped by 3 bases and J by 2 bases; unmatched bases: 12. DNA of the CDR3: TGTGCCAGCAGCTTCTCCGGGGGGTGGGGAGCACAAGAGACCCAGTACTTC. It is translated as CASSFSGGWGAQETQYF.

The chain joins TRBV4-2 to TRBJ2-7; 7 bases agree with TRBD1. Per germline, CDR1 LGHNA and CDR2 YNFKEQ. The CDR3 is made up of 16 amino acids. J lost 2 bases, V lost 1 base, and 8 bases had no gene match. DNA of the CDR3: TGTGCCAGCAGCCAAGTATCAGACAGGGCTACCTACGAGCAGTACTTC. Its protein product is CASSQVSDRATYEQYF.

V is TRBV28 and J is TRBJ1-2; 7 bases align to TRBD1. V lost 4 bases to trimming and J lost 0 bases; unmatched junction nucleotides: 2. The CDR3 has 14 amino acids. The germline V gene has CDR1 MDHEN and CDR2 SYDVKM. The CDR3 here is CASSWTGSNYGYTF. The CDR3 DNA reads as TGTGCCAGCAGTTGGACAGGTTCTAACTATGGCTACACCTTC.

The chain joins TRBV12-3 or TRBV12-4 to TRBJ2-1; possibly TRBD2 for D (6 bases). This CDR3 spans 13 amino acids. Trimming took 2 bases from V and 6 from J, leaving 8 bases between them. This CDR3 is CASSLYGGNEQFF. The CDR3 DNA reads TGTGCCAGCAGTTTATACGGGGGCAATGAGCAGTTCTTC.

In DNA form, the CDR3 reads TGTGCCAGCTCACCAGAACAAAACTCCTACGAGCAGTACTTC. Protein sequence: CASSPEQNSYEQYF. The gene calls are TRBV18 and TRBJ2-7, with no clear D. Germline V gene data show CDR1 as KGHSH and CDR2 as LQKENI. V lost 2 bases, J lost 0 bases, and 8 bases lay in between. This CDR3 region has 14 residues.

This clone was recorded only once. The chain recombines TRBV11-2 with TRBJ2-7; D is uncertain. There are 16 residues in the CDR3. Trimming shortened V by 1 base and J by 2 bases, and 15 bases separated the two germline ends. CDR1 SGHAT and CDR2 FQNNGV come from the germline V gene. DNA for the CDR3: TGTGCCAGCAGCTTAGCATCAGCCTCTATCGCCTACGAGCAGTACTTC. Residues: CASSLASASIAYEQYF.

The rearrangement joins TRBV19 to TRBJ1-2; tentative D call: TRBD1 (5 bases). The CDR3 sequence is 11 residues long. Germline V lookup: CDR1 LNHDA, CDR2 SQIVND (reference sequence). Trimming removed 6 bases from V and 4 bases from J, with 6 bases in between. DNA of the CDR3: TGTGCCAGTAGGACAGTCTATGGCTACACCTTC. This translates into CASRTVYGYTF.

The V and J genes are TRBV11-2 and TRBJ1-3, with D hard to call. CDR1 SGHAT and CDR2 FQNNGV come from the germline V gene. The V end was cut by 5 bases, the J end by 10 bases, with 15 bases between. This CDR3 region has 13 residues. The CDR3 DNA follows: TGTGCCAGCAGCACACCGTTTTTATGGACCATATATTTT. It translates to CASSTPFLWTIYF.

The gene calls are TRBV6-5 and TRBJ1-3, with D hard to call. The CDR3 covers 15 residues. Trimming stripped 9 bases from V and 0 bases from J, with 15 bases between. From germline, CDR1 is MNHEY and CDR2 SVGAGI. This chain's CDR3 is CARKVFAYSGNTIYF. The CDR3, as DNA: TGTGCCAGGAAAGTCTTCGCCTACTCTGGAAACACCATATATTTT.

The chain joins TRBV10-3 to TRBJ1-4, with D uncertain. The CDR3 covers 12 residues. Germline V gene sequence: CDR1 ENHRY, CDR2 SYGVKD. V was clipped by 5 bases and J by 3 bases, with 4 bases between them. Here the CDR3 reads CAISQANEKLFF. In nucleotides, the CDR3 is TGTGCCATCAGTCAGGCTAATGAAAAACTGTTTTTT.

The chain has TRBV11-2 and TRBJ2-5, with 9 bases that match TRBD2. The CDR3 runs to 17 residues. V gave up 0 bases and J gave up 2 bases; unmatched junction bases: 7. The germline CDR1 and CDR2 sequences are SGHAT and FQNNGV. The CDR3 protein is CASSLDVVAGVQETQYF. The CDR3, as DNA: TGTGCCAGCAGCTTAGATGTAGTAGCGGGAGTACAAGAGACCCAGTACTTC.

The chain couples TRBV24-1 to TRBJ2-5; 8 bases fit TRBD1. V lost 4 bases to trimming and J lost 2 bases; unmatched junction nucleotides: 8. In germline, CDR1 is KGHDR, CDR2 SFDVKD. CDR3 length: 16 residues. CDR3 amino acids: CATSEKTGGFQETQYF. The CDR3 DNA reads as TGTGCCACCAGTGAAAAAACAGGGGGGTTTCAAGAGACCCAGTACTTC.

V and J are TRBV30 and TRBJ2-5, with D tentatively TRBD2 (6 bases). Germline V gene data show CDR1 as GTSNPN and CDR2 as SVGIG (reference sequence). The V end lost 3 bases, the J end lost 5 bases, and 19 bases lay between the germline ends. CDR3 size: 15 residues. The CDR3 DNA reads as TGTGCCTGGAGGGGGGGACTGGCAATGACGGAGACCCAGTACTTC. Protein sequence: CAWRGGLAMTETQYF. Full variable domain (remainder filled in from reference TRBV30 and TRBJ2-5): SQTIHQWPATLVQPVGSPLSLECTVEGTSNPNLYWYRQAAGRGLQLLFYSVGIGQISSEVPQNLSASRPQDRQFILSSKKLLLSDSGFYLCAWRGGLAMTETQYFGPGTRLLVL.

This clone was found a few times. The CDR3 is CASNPWRGAAAAFF. The CDR3 coding sequence is TGTGCCAGCAATCCTTGGAGGGGCGCAGCAGCAGCTTTCTTT. The chain joins TRBV27 to TRBJ1-1, with TRBD1 as a possible D gene (5 bases). Germline V CDR1 and CDR2: MNHEY, SMNVEV (reference sequence). Trimming cost V 7 bases and J 10 bases, with 22 bases left between them. This CDR3 has 14 amino acids.

In its sample, this clone was seen once. The V and J genes are TRBV18 and TRBJ1-3; D remains ambiguous. The germline gives CDR1 KGHSH, CDR2 LQKENI. The CDR3 extends over 16 amino acids. Trimming shortened V by 6 bases and J by 0 bases, and 15 bases separated the two germline ends. The CDR3 region is CASSEQHQGSGNTIYF. For the CDR3, the DNA is TGTGCCAGCTCCGAACAGCACCAAGGCTCTGGAAACACCATATATTTT. Full variable domain (outside the CDR3, taken from reference TRBV18 and TRBJ1-3): NAGVMQNPRHLVRRRGQEARLRCSPMKGHSHVYWYRQLPEEGLKFMVYLQKENIIDESGMPKERFSAEFPKEGPSILRIQQVVRGDSAAYFCASSEQHQGSGNTIYFGEGSWLTVV.

This clone was recorded once. The genes are TRBV7-6 and TRBJ2-5; a weak D match, TRBD2 (6 bases). Germline lookup yields CDR1 SGHVS and CDR2 FNYEAQ. Trimming removed 1 base from V and 0 bases from J, with 9 bases in between. The CDR3 totals 15 residues. This CDR3 is CASSLGRGYQETQYF. CDR3 DNA sequence: TGTGCCAGCAGCTTAGGACGGGGGTACCAAGAGACCCAGTACTTC.

The rearrangement joins TRBV5-1 to TRBJ2-7, with 12 bases matching TRBD2. CDR3 length: 15 residues. The germline V gene encodes CDR1 SGHRS and CDR2 YFSETQ. With V trimmed by 4 bases and J by 2 bases, 4 bases remained unmatched. CDR3 amino acids: CASSPGLAGAYEQYF. CDR3 in DNA: TGCGCCAGCAGCCCGGGACTAGCGGGCGCCTACGAGCAGTACTTC.

The genes are TRBV7-8 and TRBJ1-4; D not certain. Germline assignment: CDR1 SGHVS and CDR2 FQNEAQ. CDR3 length: 15 residues. Trimming removed 5 bases from V and 3 bases from J, with 13 bases in between. CDR3 nucleotide sequence: TGTGCCAGCAGCCAGTCCGGTCAGGCTAATGAAAAACTGTTTTTT. As protein: CASSQSGQANEKLFF.

V and J are TRBV5-1 and TRBJ2-7; D is unresolved. CDR1 is SGHRS and CDR2 is YFSETQ in the germline V gene. The CDR3 contains 14 residues. V lost 5 bases and J 0 bases, leaving 12 bases between the germline ends. The CDR3 nucleotides are TGCGCCAGCAGATTTCTCACCTTCTCCTACGAGCAGTACTTC. The encoded protein is CASRFLTFSYEQYF.

The rearrangement uses TRBV29-1 and TRBJ1-1; D gene ambiguous. V was cut by 6 bases and J by 1 base, with 9 bases left in between. Germline V gene lookup returns CDR1 SQVTM and CDR2 ANQGSEA. The CDR3 runs 12 residues. CDR3 nucleotides: TGCAGCGTCCTCTACGGGAACACTGAAGCTTTCTTT. Protein sequence: CSVLYGNTEAFF.